One sample yielded the 17 T cell receptor beta chains listed below, sequenced in a study of patients and donors after allogeneic stem cell transplantation. TCRdb reprocessed the RT-PCR reads with MiXCR, giving one entry per CDR3 protein. The sample lists 200,000 to 250,000 distinct CDR3 sequences, roughly 14% occurring once. Sequencing was done on a sample of blood, either unsorted or a sorted T cell fraction (not recorded which). The receptors originated from a human donor who was either an allogeneic HSCT recipient or a stem cell or donor lymphocyte infusion donor (not recorded which). It is not recorded whose cells these are; they may come from a transplant donor.

The chain has TRBV20-1 and TRBJ1-2, with 9 bases aligning to TRBD1. The junction had 11 bases not matched to a gene; V was cut back by 4 bases and J by 8 bases. Germline V CDR1 and CDR2: DFQATT, SNEGSKA (reference sequence). The CDR3 contains 14 residues. DNA for the CDR3: TGCAGTGCTATTTCAAACAGGGGGCAGTGGGGCTACACCTTC. Translating it yields CSAISNRGQWGYTF.

The chain joins TRBV20-1 to TRBJ1-1; D is uncertain. Germline V gives CDR1 DFQATT, CDR2 SNEGSKA (reference sequence). Deletions cut 2 bases from V and 6 bases from J, with 16 bases between. The CDR3 spans 14 residues. CDR3 nucleotide sequence: TGCAGTGCTAGATTGCAGGCGCAGAGGGCTGAAGCTTTCTTT. Translated, it gives CSARLQAQRAEAFF.

This clonotype has at least ten counts. The genes are TRBV3-1 and TRBJ1-4; D might be TRBD1 (6 bases). V gave up 0 bases and J gave up 6 bases, with 14 bases separating them. The CDR3 is 16 residues long. Germline values: CDR1 LGHDT, CDR2 YNNKEL (reference sequence). CDR3 in DNA: TGTGCCAGCAGCCAAGATCAAAGGGGGTTGGATGAAAAACTGTTTTTT. This sequence encodes CASSQDQRGLDEKLFF.

This clonotype was seen at least ten times. This chain connects TRBV10-3 to TRBJ1-1; 7 bases are shared with TRBD1. J lost 4 bases, V lost 0 bases, and 2 bases had no gene match. This CDR3 region has 14 residues. Germline V CDR1 and CDR2: ENHRY, SYGVKD. Here the CDR3 reads CAISESSGGTEAFF. The CDR3 DNA reads TGTGCCATCAGTGAGTCATCAGGGGGCACTGAAGCTTTCTTT.

This rearrangement joins TRBV6-5 to TRBJ2-5; D is possibly TRBD1 (5 bases). With 4 bases removed from V and 9 bases from J, the gap between germline ends came to 15 bases. Germline CDR1 reads MNHEY; CDR2 reads SVGAGI. This CDR3 comprises 13 residues. The CDR3 DNA is TGTGCCAGCAGTTTGTCAGGGATCGTGCCCCAGTACTTC. It is translated as CASSLSGIVPQYF.

Many counts were recorded for this clonotype. The chain combines TRBV29-1 with TRBJ2-5; the match to TRBD2 covers 7 bases. Germline CDR1 SQVTM, CDR2 ANQGSEA. Losses at the gene ends were 1 base for V and 5 bases for J; bases not matched to a gene: 7. There are 14 residues in the CDR3. CDR3 sequence reads: CSVEVVRGGETQYF. The CDR3 nucleotides are TGCAGCGTTGAAGTGGTGAGGGGAGGGGAGACCCAGTACTTC.

Only a few counts were recorded for this clonotype. The V and J genes are TRBV12-3 or TRBV12-4 and TRBJ1-2; 10 bases fit TRBD1. With 6 bases clipped from V and 8 bases from J, the junction kept 6 bases outside the gene matches. The CDR3 contains 13 residues. The CDR3 region has the DNA TGTGCCAGCAGACAGACAGGGGGCGACGGCTACACCTTC. Amino acids: CASRQTGGDGYTF.

The rearrangement joins TRBV6-1 to TRBJ2-7; TRBD2 matches at 8 bases. This CDR3 is 15 amino acids long. The germline CDR1 and CDR2 sequences are MNHNS and SASEGT. Unmatched junction bases numbered 10, after V lost 6 bases and J lost 3 bases. CDR3 DNA: TGTGCCAGCAGCCCCGGCGGGGGGAGGGACTACGAGCAGTACTTC. Its translation: CASSPGGGRDYEQYF.

On this clonotype itself: This may stem from a read error, because a much larger clone lies one nucleotide away. The V and J genes are TRBV6-5 and TRBJ2-2, with D possibly being TRBD2 (5 bases). This CDR3 region has 15 residues. CDR1 and CDR2 from the germline V gene are MNHEY and SVGAGI. CDR3 region: CASSYSNPNTGELLF. CDR3 coding DNA: TGTGCCAGCAGTTACTCGAATCCTAACACCGGGGAGCTGTTGTTT.

The sample holds many counts of this clonotype. The J gene is TRBJ2-3, the V gene TRBV15; TRBD1 is a possible D gene (5 bases). The CDR3 runs to 15 residues. Trimming took off 9 bases at V and 1 base at J, with 17 bases between the two ends. Germline lookup yields CDR1 LNHNV and CDR2 YYDKDF (reference sequence). This CDR3 is CATRGSRYGTDTQYF. The CDR3, as DNA: TGTGCCACAAGGGGCTCCAGGTACGGCACAGATACGCAGTATTTT. Full variable domain (outside the CDR3, taken from reference TRBV15 and TRBJ2-3): DAMVIQNPRYQVTQFGKPVTLSCSQTLNHNVMYWYQQKSSQAPKLLFHYYDKDFNNEADTPDNFQSRRPNTSFCFLDIRSPGLGDTAMYLCATRGSRYGTDTQYFGPGTRLTVL.

This clonotype was found many times. V usage is TRBV29-1 and J usage is TRBJ2-1, with 7 bases that match TRBD1. After removal of 3 bases from V and 9 bases from J, the junction contained 5 bases not matched to a gene. There are 12 residues in the CDR3. Germline V gene lookup returns CDR1 SQVTM and CDR2 ANQGSEA. The CDR3 here is CSVDLGGSEQFF. CDR3 DNA: TGCAGCGTTGATCTAGGGGGCAGTGAGCAGTTCTTC.

In its sample, this clonotype was seen many times. In DNA form, the CDR3 reads TGCAGTGCCAGTCTCGCAACTAGGACAGGGTTTCAGCCCCAGCATTTT. Translating gives CSASLATRTGFQPQHF. The chain recombines TRBV20-1 with TRBJ1-5, with 8 bases lining up with TRBD1. Germline assignment: CDR1 DFQATT and CDR2 SNEGSKA (reference sequence). The junction had 16 bases not matched to a gene; V was cut back by 6 bases and J by 6 bases. The CDR3 runs to 16 residues.

This clonotype was detected ten times or more. This rearrangement joins TRBV12-3 or TRBV12-4 to TRBJ2-5, with 8 bases lining up with TRBD1. V shed 6 bases, J shed 5 bases, and the junction held 8 bases outside the gene matches. The CDR3 covers 14 residues. The CDR3 reads CASREPGTGETQYF. CDR3 DNA sequence: TGTGCCAGCAGGGAACCCGGGACAGGCGAGACCCAGTACTTC.

The rearrangement joins TRBV20-1 to TRBJ1-6; D unresolved. Trimming took 1 base from V and 6 from J, leaving 10 bases between them. CDR1 and CDR2 (germline): DFQATT, SNEGSKA (reference sequence). The CDR3 length is 14 residues. This CDR3 reads CSARVAGGNSPLHF. DNA of the CDR3: TGCAGTGCTAGAGTCGCCGGCGGTAATTCACCCCTCCACTTT.

This clonotype was counted many times. The chain links TRBV29-1 to TRBJ2-3, with 8 bases that match TRBD1. This CDR3 comprises 11 residues. Germline values: CDR1 SQVTM, CDR2 ANQGSEA. The trim removed 8 bases at V and 6 bases at J, leaving 4 bases unmatched. The chain's CDR3 is CSHDRGDTQYF. CDR3 DNA: TGCAGCCATGACAGGGGTGATACGCAGTATTTT.

Many counts were recorded for this clonotype. The CDR3 sequence: CASSSFLTSGTHYNEQFF. The CDR3 coding sequence is TGTGCCAGTAGTTCGTTCTTGACTAGCGGGACACATTACAATGAGCAGTTCTTC. The chain uses TRBV19 and TRBJ2-1; 11 positions agree with TRBD2. Germline values: CDR1 LNHDA, CDR2 SQIVND (reference sequence). This CDR3 contains 18 residues. V shed 5 bases, J shed 4 bases, and the junction held 13 bases outside the gene matches.

This clonotype was detected only a few times. The chain is built from TRBV4-3 and TRBJ1-1; D not certain. The V and J ends lost 4 bases and 1 base respectively, with 13 bases between them. This CDR3 is built from 15 residues. CDR1 is LGHNA and CDR2 is YSLEER in the germline V gene. CDR3 residues: CASSPVVAGNTEAFF. The CDR3 coding sequence is TGCGCCAGCAGCCCCGTTGTAGCCGGGAACACTGAAGCTTTCTTT.